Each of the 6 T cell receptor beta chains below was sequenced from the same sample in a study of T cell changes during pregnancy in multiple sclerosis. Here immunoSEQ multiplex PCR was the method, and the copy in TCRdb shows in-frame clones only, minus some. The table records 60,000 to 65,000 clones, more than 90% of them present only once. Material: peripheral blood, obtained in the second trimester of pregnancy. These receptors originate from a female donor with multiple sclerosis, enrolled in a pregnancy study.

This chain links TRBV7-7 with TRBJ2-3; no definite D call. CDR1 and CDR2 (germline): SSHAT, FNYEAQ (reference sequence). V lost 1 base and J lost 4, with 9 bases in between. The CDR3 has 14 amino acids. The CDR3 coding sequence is TGTGCCAGCAGCTTAGATGGCGGATCAGATACGCAGTATTTT. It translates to CASSLDGGSDTQYF.

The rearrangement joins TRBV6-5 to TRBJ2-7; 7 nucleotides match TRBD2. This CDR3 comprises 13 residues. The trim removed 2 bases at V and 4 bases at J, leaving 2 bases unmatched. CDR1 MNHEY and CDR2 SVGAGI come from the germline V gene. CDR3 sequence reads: CASSYGGEYEQYF. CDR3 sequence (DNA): TGTGCCAGCAGTTACGGGGGGGAGTACGAGCAGTACTTC.

CDR3: CASSFAGSGANVLTF. CDR3 sequence (DNA): TGTGCCAGCAGTTTCGCCGGCTCTGGGGCCAACGTCCTGACTTTC. The rearrangement uses TRBV28 and TRBJ2-6, with D uncertain. This CDR3 region has 15 residues. Germline V gene data show CDR1 as MDHEN and CDR2 as SYDVKM. The germline V and J ends were trimmed by 3 bases and 0 bases, with 6 bases remaining between them.

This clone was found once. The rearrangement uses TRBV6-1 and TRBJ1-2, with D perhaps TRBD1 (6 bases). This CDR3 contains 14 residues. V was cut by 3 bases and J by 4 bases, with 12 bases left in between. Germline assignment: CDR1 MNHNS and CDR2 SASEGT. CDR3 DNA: TGTGCCAGCAGTGACGGACAGAGGGGCTATGGCTACACCTTC. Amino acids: CASSDGQRGYGYTF.

In DNA, the CDR3 is TGTGCCAGCAGTGAAGGGGCGGGAGACACCTACGAGCAGTACTTC. Its protein product is CASSEGAGDTYEQYF. V is TRBV6-1 and J is TRBJ2-7; TRBD2 aligns across 7 bases. The V and J ends lost 1 base and 2 bases, in that order; junction bases with no gene match: 5. The CDR3 length is 15 residues. The germline V gene has CDR1 MNHNS and CDR2 SASEGT.

This CDR3 is CASSFPGDYNEQFF. The CDR3 DNA reads TGTGCCAGCAGTTTCCCAGGGGATTACAATGAGCAGTTCTTC. The chain is built from TRBV28 and TRBJ2-1; the D gene is possibly TRBD1 (6 bases). The germline V gene has CDR1 MDHEN and CDR2 SYDVKM. V shed 3 bases and J shed 4 bases, with 10 bases lying between them. The CDR3 is 14 amino acids.